Listed below are T cell receptor beta chains from one sample, sequenced in a study of OX40 agonist ivuxolimab in advanced cancers. The table came from immunoSEQ multiplex PCR; TCRdb's copy has only in-frame clones and leaves some out. The data contain 41,000 or so clones, 85% of them singletons. The source material was CD4+ or CD8+ T cells sorted from blood, sampled in a trial of the OX40 agonist ivuxolimab. These TCRs come from an adult with an advanced solid tumor such as melanoma, head and neck, liver or kidney cancer. CDR3s include the opening cysteine and the closing phenylalanine or tryptophan. The D gene is left open where the match is weak. Rows may omit the clone size; those that give it use once, few, many or a size class.

j_call: TRBJ2-3; d_call: TRBD1; clone_size: once; cdr3_length: 15; v_call: TRBV5-4; cdr3_aa: CASSLGTGITDTQYF; cdr3_nt: TGTGCCAGCAGCTTGGGGACAGGGATCACAGATACGCAGTATTTT
j_call: TRBJ1-1; d_call: .; clone_size: .; cdr3_length: 18; v_call: TRBV5-1; cdr3_aa: CASSHRGVTGVLNTEAFF; cdr3_nt: TGCGCCAGCAGCCACCGGGGGGTTACCGGGGTTCTGAACACTGAAGCTTTCTTT
j_call: TRBJ1-5; d_call: .; clone_size: few; cdr3_length: 14; v_call: TRBV28; cdr3_aa: CASSPPDRYQPQHF; cdr3_nt: TGTGCCAGCAGTCCCCCTGACAGATATCAGCCCCAGCATTTT
j_call: TRBJ2-2; d_call: .; clone_size: .; cdr3_length: 15; v_call: TRBV28; cdr3_aa: CASSFGQLNTGELFF; cdr3_nt: TGTGCCAGCAGCTTTGGGCAATTGAACACCGGGGAGCTGTTTTTT
j_call: TRBJ1-1; d_call: .; clone_size: .; cdr3_length: 14; v_call: TRBV19; cdr3_aa: CASSMRGENTEAFF; cdr3_nt: TGTGCCAGTAGTATGCGGGGAGAGAACACTGAAGCTTTCTTT
j_call: TRBJ2-4; d_call: .; clone_size: .; cdr3_length: 15; v_call: TRBV19; cdr3_aa: CASSNVGQLKNIQYF; cdr3_nt: TGTGCCAGTAGTAATGTAGGGCAGCTCAAAAACATTCAGTACTTC
j_call: TRBJ2-7; d_call: .; clone_size: medium-sized; cdr3_length: 12; v_call: TRBV2; cdr3_aa: CASSGQAYEQYF; cdr3_nt: TGTGCCAGCAGTGGACAGGCATACGAGCAGTACTTC
j_call: TRBJ2-2; d_call: .; clone_size: .; cdr3_length: 13; v_call: TRBV2; cdr3_aa: CASRDFNTGELFF; cdr3_nt: TGTGCCAGCAGGGACTTTAACACCGGGGAGCTGTTTTTT
j_call: TRBJ2-7; d_call: .; clone_size: .; cdr3_length: 14; v_call: TRBV7-2; cdr3_aa: CASSTRTASYEQYF; cdr3_nt: TGTGCCAGCAGCACAAGGACGGCTAGCTACGAGCAGTACTTC
j_call: TRBJ2-7; d_call: TRBD1; clone_size: .; cdr3_length: 14; v_call: TRBV19; cdr3_aa: CASKIGTGGYEQYF; cdr3_nt: TGTGCCAGTAAGATTGGGACAGGGGGCTACGAGCAGTACTTC
j_call: TRBJ1-1; d_call: .; clone_size: .; cdr3_length: 14; v_call: TRBV30; cdr3_aa: CAWIRLGAGAEAFF; cdr3_nt: TGTGCCTGGATCCGCCTCGGGGCAGGGGCCGAAGCTTTCTTT
j_call: TRBJ2-5; d_call: .; clone_size: .; cdr3_length: 15; v_call: TRBV15; cdr3_aa: CATSRRTTRGETQYF; cdr3_nt: TGTGCCACCAGCAGGAGGACAACTCGGGGAGAGACCCAGTACTTC
j_call: TRBJ1-2; d_call: .; clone_size: .; cdr3_length: 12; v_call: TRBV19; cdr3_aa: CASSGRNYGYTF; cdr3_nt: TGTGCCAGTAGTGGGAGAAACTATGGCTACACCTTC
j_call: TRBJ2-3; d_call: TRBD2; clone_size: .; cdr3_length: 15; v_call: TRBV29-1; cdr3_aa: CSVPLWAGGADTQYF; cdr3_nt: TGCAGCGTTCCGCTGTGGGCGGGAGGGGCAGATACGCAGTATTTT
j_call: TRBJ2-4; d_call: TRBD1; clone_size: .; cdr3_length: 14; v_call: TRBV6-5; cdr3_aa: CASTWDRGQNIQYF; cdr3_nt: TGTGCCAGCACTTGGGACAGGGGGCAGAACATTCAGTACTTC